A single TCR beta chain is shown here with its context. Trimming left V 6 bases short and J 3 bases short, with 11 bases between. Germline CDR1 reads SNHLY; CDR2 reads FYNNEI. CDR3 length equals 13 residues. These data are taken from a study of shared clonotypes between healthy human individuals. Across the study: Sampling drew on donors who were two women and a few men aged 18 to 49. Per donor, CD8 memory used one plate, CD8 naive used two, CD4 memory used three and CD4 naive used three.

Method: immunoSEQ multiplex PCR; TCRdb's copy keeps in-frame clones and lacks some. The table has about 2.4 million clones, roughly 93% seen once. This TCR was recovered from a young man in good health. Some clones in this sample may be carry-over from other donors' samples. The sequenced material came from naive CD4+ T cells from PBMCs. Subset specified: CD45RA+ positively selected. The rearrangement joins TRBV2 to TRBJ1-2; D is possibly TRBD1 (6 bases). CDR3: CASSPDRYYGYTF. As DNA, the CDR3 is TGTGCCAGCAGCCCGGACAGATACTATGGCTACACCTTC.